This TCR beta chain derives from a study of long-term antiretroviral therapy in people with HIV. Study-wide results and limits: Controls showed broader CDR3 length ranges than did the HIV repertoires.

Comment on this clone: Its antigen is undetermined.

They ran version v3.0 of the immunoSEQ assay at survey level. The repertoire was sequenced with immunoSEQ multiplex PCR; TCRdb's copy has only in-frame clones and lacks some. The sample contains about 20,000 clones, roughly 80% of which appear only once. The CDR3 covers 12 residues. Germline CDR1 reads MNHNY; CDR2 reads SVGAGI (reference sequence). V gave up 6 bases and J gave up 6 bases, with 9 bases separating them. The gene calls are TRBV6-6 and TRBJ1-5; no clear D. The receptor comes from a woman aged 50 to 60 with HIV. The material sequenced was unsorted PBMCs, taken about 2.4 years before starting antiretroviral therapy. As DNA, the CDR3 is TGTGCCAGCAGAAATCCCCCTCAGCCCCAGCATTTT. It translates to CASRNPPQPQHF.